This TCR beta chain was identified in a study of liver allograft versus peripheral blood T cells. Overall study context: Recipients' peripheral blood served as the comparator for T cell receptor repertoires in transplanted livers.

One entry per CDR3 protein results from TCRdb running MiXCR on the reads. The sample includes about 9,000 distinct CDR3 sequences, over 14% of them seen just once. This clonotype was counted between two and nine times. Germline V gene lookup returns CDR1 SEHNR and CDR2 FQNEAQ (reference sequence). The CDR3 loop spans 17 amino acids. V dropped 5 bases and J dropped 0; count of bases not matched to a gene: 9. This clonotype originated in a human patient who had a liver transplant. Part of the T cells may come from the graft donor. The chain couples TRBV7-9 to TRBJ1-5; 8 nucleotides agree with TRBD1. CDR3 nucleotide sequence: TGTGCCAGCAGCCCAGGACAGGGACTTGATAGCAATCAGCCCCAGCATTTT. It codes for CASSPGQGLDSNQPQHF. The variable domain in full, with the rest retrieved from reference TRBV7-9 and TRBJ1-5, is DTGVSQNPRHKITKRGQNVTFRCDPISEHNRLYWYRQTLGQGPEFLTYFQNEAQLEKSRLLSDRFSAERPKGSFSTLEIQRTEQGDSAMYLCASSPGQGLDSNQPQHFGDGTRLSIL.